Sequencing of this TCR beta chain was carried out in a study of T cells expressing NK-cell markers. Looking at the study overall: Among eight sequenced donors, seven carried HCMV seropositivity while one was seronegative.

For this clonotype: Antigen specificity is unknown.

TCRdb reprocessed the 5' RACE reads and stores each CDR3 protein as one record, lacking DNA. The listing records almost 450,000 distinct CDR3 sequences. The CDR3 sequence is 14 residues long. Study observations and caveats: Dominant NKG2C+ clonotypes were found to form about 1.0-7.5% of CD8+ T cells in six donors.

This rearrangement joins TRBV12-3 or TRBV12-4 to TRBJ2-2. The sequence was obtained from a woman aged 18-69 years in good health. Specimen: blood T cells: a sorted CD56 or NKG2C T cell subset, CD4+ or CD8+ T cells, or bulk PBMC T cells (not recorded which). The CDR3 spells CASSLNGDTGELFF.